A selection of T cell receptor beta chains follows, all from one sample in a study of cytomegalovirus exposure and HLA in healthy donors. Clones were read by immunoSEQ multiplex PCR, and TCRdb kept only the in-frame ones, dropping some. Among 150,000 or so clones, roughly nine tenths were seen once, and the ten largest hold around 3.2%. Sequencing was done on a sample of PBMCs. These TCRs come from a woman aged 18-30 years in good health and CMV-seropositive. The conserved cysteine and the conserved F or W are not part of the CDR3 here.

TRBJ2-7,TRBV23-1,ASSLDTREEY
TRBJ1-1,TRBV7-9,ASSLGGGTEAF
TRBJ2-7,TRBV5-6,ASSPGTSANYEQY
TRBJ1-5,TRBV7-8,ASSFMGTGSQPQH
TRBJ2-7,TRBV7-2,ASSSRLVRDYPSEQY
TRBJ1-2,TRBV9,ASSVEGNYGYT
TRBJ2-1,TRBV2,ATRGGSYNEQF
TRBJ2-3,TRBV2,ASSWTGTSPTDTQY
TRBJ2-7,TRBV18,ASSQTGEAYEQY
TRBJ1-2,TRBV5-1,ASSLGTEYGYT
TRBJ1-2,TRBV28,ALRGGDGYT
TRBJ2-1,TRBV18,ASSPSGRDEQF
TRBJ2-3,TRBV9,ASSVGQAGHREFAQY
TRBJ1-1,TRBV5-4,ASSLTGGTEAF
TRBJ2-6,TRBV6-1,ASSVRVGAGANVLT
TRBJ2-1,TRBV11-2,ASPGGGEQF
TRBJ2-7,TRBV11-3,ASSLRDSAYYEQY
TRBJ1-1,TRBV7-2,ASSVGTVWEAF
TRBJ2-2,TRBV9,ASSVSGSNTGELF
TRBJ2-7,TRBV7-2,ASSLVSSLSYEQY
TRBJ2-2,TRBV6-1,ASSEVDRPSELF
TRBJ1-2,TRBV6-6,ASSPYRELFYGYT
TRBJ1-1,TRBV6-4,ASSVGGEGTEAF
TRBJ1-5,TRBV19,ASSLGRTISNQPQH
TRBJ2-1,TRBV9,ASSVEGVWEQF
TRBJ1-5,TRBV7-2,ASSLAGTGNTQPQH
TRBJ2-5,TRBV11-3,ASSFGLAGKETQY
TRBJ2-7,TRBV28,ASSLPAGQGYEQY
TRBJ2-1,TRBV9,ASSVKGTGAEQF
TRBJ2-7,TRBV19,ASRGSLAGVGEQY
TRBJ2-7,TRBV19,ASSWTSGSEQY
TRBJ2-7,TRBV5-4,ASSLGDRAYEQY
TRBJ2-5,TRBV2,ASILDSQETQY
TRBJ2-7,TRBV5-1,ASSRSGQESYEQY
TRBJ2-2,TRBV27,ASSLLGQGRTGELF
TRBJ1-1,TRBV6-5,ASSSVGGEAF
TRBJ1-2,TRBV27,ASSLLRTGGSDGYT